A selection of T cell receptor beta chains follows, all from one sample in a study of beta chain features in type 1 diabetes. The data were produced by immunoSEQ multiplex PCR, yet TCRdb's version contains in-frame clones alone and is incomplete. The sample includes about 320,000 clones, roughly 15% of them seen just once. Sequencing used central memory CD4+ T cells from blood. The source of these receptors is a young man in good health. CDR3s include the opening cysteine and the closing phenylalanine or tryptophan. The order of the fields is clone size, V gene, J gene, D gene, CDR3 DNA, CDR3 protein. D genes are given only for firm matches. Clone size is shown for a subset of rows, as once, few, many or a class of expanded clone.

clone_size: few; v_call: TRBV5-8; j_call: TRBJ1-2; d_call: -; cdr3_nt: TGTGCCAGCAGCAGGTACCAGGGTGGCTACACCTTC; cdr3_aa: CASSRYQGGYTF
clone_size: -; v_call: TRBV27; j_call: TRBJ2-3; d_call: -; cdr3_nt: TGTGCCAGCAGTTTATCGCCCTTTCTACGCACAGATACGCAGTATTTT; cdr3_aa: CASSLSPFLRTDTQYF
clone_size: many; v_call: TRBV5-1; j_call: TRBJ1-6; d_call: -; cdr3_nt: TGCGCCAGCAGCCCTGGGACGAATTCACCCCTCCACTTT; cdr3_aa: CASSPGTNSPLHF
clone_size: few; v_call: TRBV19; j_call: TRBJ2-2; d_call: -; cdr3_nt: TGTGCCAGTAGTATGTTTAATGGTGGGGCGAACACCGGGGAGCTGTTTTTT; cdr3_aa: CASSMFNGGANTGELFF
clone_size: -; v_call: TRBV4-2; j_call: TRBJ1-2; d_call: TRBD1; cdr3_nt: TGTGCCAGCAGCTTGGAGACAGGGGCACGGGGCTACACCTTC; cdr3_aa: CASSLETGARGYTF
clone_size: few; v_call: TRBV7-9; j_call: TRBJ2-7; d_call: -; cdr3_nt: TGTGCCAGCAGCCAGTCCCCACTTACCGAGCAGTACTTC; cdr3_aa: CASSQSPLTEQYF
clone_size: -; v_call: TRBV7-2; j_call: TRBJ1-2; d_call: -; cdr3_nt: TGTGCCAGCAGCTTCAAACCTGGGGATGGCTACACCTTC; cdr3_aa: CASSFKPGDGYTF
clone_size: many; v_call: TRBV5-6; j_call: TRBJ2-5; d_call: -; cdr3_nt: TGTGCCAGCAGCTTCCTCAGGAGCCAAGAGACCCAGTACTTC; cdr3_aa: CASSFLRSQETQYF
clone_size: -; v_call: TRBV6-6; j_call: TRBJ1-1; d_call: TRBD1; cdr3_nt: TGTGCCAGCAGCCAGGGGACAGGGGCGGCTTTCTTT; cdr3_aa: CASSQGTGAAFF
clone_size: -; v_call: TRBV7-7; j_call: TRBJ1-1; d_call: -; cdr3_nt: TGCGCCAGCAGCCAACCGACAGGAAATACTGAAGCTTTCTTT; cdr3_aa: CASSQPTGNTEAFF
clone_size: -; v_call: TRBV9; j_call: TRBJ2-2; d_call: -; cdr3_nt: TGTGCCAGCAGCGTAGCGGGAGAGAACACCGGGGAGCTGTTTTTT; cdr3_aa: CASSVAGENTGELFF
clone_size: -; v_call: TRBV4-1; j_call: TRBJ1-1; d_call: -; cdr3_nt: TGCGCCAGCAGCCGTTCTAGGGGAGCGGGCACTGAAGCTTTCTTT; cdr3_aa: CASSRSRGAGTEAFF
clone_size: few; v_call: TRBV6-1; j_call: TRBJ2-3; d_call: TRBD2; cdr3_nt: TGTGCCAGCAGTGTACCCCCGGGACTAGCGGCCGCCACAGATACGCAGTATTTT; cdr3_aa: CASSVPPGLAAATDTQYF
clone_size: few; v_call: TRBV6-1; j_call: TRBJ2-7; d_call: TRBD1; cdr3_nt: TGTGCCAGCAGTGCCGGACAGGGGGCGTACGAGCAGTACTTC; cdr3_aa: CASSAGQGAYEQYF
clone_size: few; v_call: TRBV9; j_call: TRBJ2-7; d_call: TRBD1; cdr3_nt: TGTGCCAGCAGCGTATCGACAGGGGCCGAGCAGTACTTC; cdr3_aa: CASSVSTGAEQYF
clone_size: -; v_call: TRBV7-9; j_call: TRBJ2-7; d_call: -; cdr3_nt: TGTGCCAGCAGCTTAACAGCAAACTACGAGCAGTACTTC; cdr3_aa: CASSLTANYEQYF
clone_size: -; v_call: TRBV4-2; j_call: TRBJ2-1; d_call: TRBD1; cdr3_nt: TGTGCCAGCAGCCAATTATCCGGGACAGGGAGCTACAATGAGCAGTTCTTC; cdr3_aa: CASSQLSGTGSYNEQFF
clone_size: -; v_call: TRBV7-2; j_call: TRBJ2-3; d_call: TRBD2; cdr3_nt: TGTGCCAGCAGCTCACACTCGGGGGGGGGCACAGATACGCAGTATTTT; cdr3_aa: CASSSHSGGGTDTQYF
clone_size: -; v_call: TRBV5-4; j_call: TRBJ1-1; d_call: -; cdr3_nt: TGTGCCAGCAGTCATAAGGGGGTAGGTACTGAAGCTTTCTTT; cdr3_aa: CASSHKGVGTEAFF
clone_size: -; v_call: TRBV11-2; j_call: TRBJ2-1; d_call: TRBD2; cdr3_nt: TGTGCCAGCAGCCCGGGGACTATTCATGAGCAGTTCTTC; cdr3_aa: CASSPGTIHEQFF
clone_size: -; v_call: TRBV29-1; j_call: TRBJ1-3; d_call: -; cdr3_nt: TGCAGCGTGCGGGATAATGGAAACACCATATATTTT; cdr3_aa: CSVRDNGNTIYF
clone_size: -; v_call: TRBV9; j_call: TRBJ2-5; d_call: TRBD2; cdr3_nt: TGTGCCAGCAGCGTGGGTAGCGGGAGGGGCGGCGAGACCCAGTACTTC; cdr3_aa: CASSVGSGRGGETQYF
clone_size: -; v_call: TRBV18; j_call: TRBJ2-1; d_call: TRBD1; cdr3_nt: TGTGCCAGCTCCTCCGGGACAGGGTTTTACAATGAGCAGTTCTTC; cdr3_aa: CASSSGTGFYNEQFF
clone_size: -; v_call: TRBV5-4; j_call: TRBJ2-2; d_call: -; cdr3_nt: TGTGCCAGCAGCCAGCGGAGCTTCGACACCGGGGAGCTGTTTTTT; cdr3_aa: CASSQRSFDTGELFF
clone_size: -; v_call: TRBV19; j_call: TRBJ1-2; d_call: -; cdr3_nt: TGTGCCAGTAGTCCAGGGAACTATGGCTACACCTTC; cdr3_aa: CASSPGNYGYTF
clone_size: -; v_call: TRBV7-6; j_call: TRBJ2-1; d_call: TRBD2; cdr3_nt: TGTGCCAGCAGCTGGACTAGCGGGGGGGCCGAGCTCAGTGAGCAGTTCTTC; cdr3_aa: CASSWTSGGAELSEQFF
clone_size: few; v_call: TRBV18; j_call: TRBJ2-1; d_call: -; cdr3_nt: TGTGCCAGCTCACTCGGGTCCCACAATGAGCAGTTCTTC; cdr3_aa: CASSLGSHNEQFF
clone_size: -; v_call: TRBV6-1; j_call: TRBJ2-7; d_call: -; cdr3_nt: TGTGCCAGCAGTGAAGCGCTAGAGGGTTACGAGCAGTACTTC; cdr3_aa: CASSEALEGYEQYF
clone_size: few; v_call: TRBV4-3; j_call: TRBJ1-6; d_call: -; cdr3_nt: TGCGCCAGCAGCCAAGATCTAGGGCCGGCTTCACCCCTCCACTTT; cdr3_aa: CASSQDLGPASPLHF
clone_size: -; v_call: TRBV6-1; j_call: TRBJ1-6; d_call: -; cdr3_nt: TGTGCCAGCAGGAACTCCTATAATTCACCCCTCCACTTT; cdr3_aa: CASRNSYNSPLHF
clone_size: many; v_call: TRBV28; j_call: TRBJ2-1; d_call: -; cdr3_nt: TGTGCCAGCAGTTTAATCGGGCCTTACAATGAGCAGTTCTTC; cdr3_aa: CASSLIGPYNEQFF
clone_size: few; v_call: TRBV19; j_call: TRBJ2-1; d_call: -; cdr3_nt: TGTGCCAGTAGAGGTAGCGGATCTTACAATGAGCAGTTCTTC; cdr3_aa: CASRGSGSYNEQFF
clone_size: few; v_call: TRBV6-1; j_call: TRBJ2-2; d_call: -; cdr3_nt: TGTGCCAGCAGTGGACTTACTTACACCGGGGAGCTGTTTTTT; cdr3_aa: CASSGLTYTGELFF